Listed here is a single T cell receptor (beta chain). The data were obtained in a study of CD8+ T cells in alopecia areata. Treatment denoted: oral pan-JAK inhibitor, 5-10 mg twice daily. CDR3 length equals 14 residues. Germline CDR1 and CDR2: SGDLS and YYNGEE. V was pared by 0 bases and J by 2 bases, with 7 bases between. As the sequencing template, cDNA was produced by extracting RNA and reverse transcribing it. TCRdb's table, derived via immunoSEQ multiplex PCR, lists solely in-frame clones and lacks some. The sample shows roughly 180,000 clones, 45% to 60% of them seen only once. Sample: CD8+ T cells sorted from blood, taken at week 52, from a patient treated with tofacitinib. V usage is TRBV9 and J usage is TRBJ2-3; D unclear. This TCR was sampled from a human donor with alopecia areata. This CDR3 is CASSVGQYTDTQYF. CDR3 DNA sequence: TGTGCCAGCAGCGTAGGCCAGTACACAGATACGCAGTATTTT. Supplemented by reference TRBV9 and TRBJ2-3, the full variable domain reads DSGVTQTPKHLITATGQRVTLRCSPRSGDLSVYWYQQSLDQGLQFLIQYYNGEERAKGNILERFSAQQFPDLHSELNLSSLELGDSALYFCASSVGQYTDTQYFGPGTRLTVL.